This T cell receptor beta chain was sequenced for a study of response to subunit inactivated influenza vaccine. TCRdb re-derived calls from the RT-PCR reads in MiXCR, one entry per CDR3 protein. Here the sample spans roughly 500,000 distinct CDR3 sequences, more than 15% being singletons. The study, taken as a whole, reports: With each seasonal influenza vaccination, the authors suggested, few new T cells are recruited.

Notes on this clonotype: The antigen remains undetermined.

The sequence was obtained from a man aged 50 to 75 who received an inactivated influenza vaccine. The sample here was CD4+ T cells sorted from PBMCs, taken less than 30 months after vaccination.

The CDR3 sequence: CASSLGLPGANVLTF. The CDR3 DNA reads as TGTGCCAGCAGTTTGGGGCTTCCTGGGGCCAACGTCCTGACTTTC. V is TRBV28 and J is TRBJ2-6, with D perhaps TRBD1 (5 bases). Trimming took 3 bases from V and 2 from J, leaving 8 bases between them. Germline V gene lookup returns CDR1 MDHEN and CDR2 SYDVKM. The CDR3 is made up of 15 amino acids. Full variable domain (missing parts from reference TRBV28 and TRBJ2-6): DVKVTQSSRYLVKRTGEKVFLECVQDMDHENMFWYRQDPGLGLRLIYFSYDVKMKEKGDIPEGYSVSREKKERFSLILESASTNQTSMYLCASSLGLPGANVLTFGAGSRLTVL.